The sample holds one count of the clone carrying this T cell receptor beta chain. The sample originates from a study of blood T cell repertoires in COVID-19. Across the study: Some COVID-19 samples were acute and others convalescent; all came from the United States, Italy and Spain. From T cells, B-cell-depleted T cells, or PBMCs came the material, which was cDNA or gDNA.

While infection was still active, Seattle patients were enrolled and then followed longitudinally. In the original analysis: Using reference gene primer amplification, nucleated cell counts were estimated. Sequencing used immunoSEQ multiplex PCR; TCRdb keeps in-frame clones, though not all of them. V and J calls and clone size come straight from that table; D and trimming were deduced from the DNA. The top ten hold 4.5% to 6% of the sample, which has approximately 110,000 clones, approximately 74% seen once. The CDR3 has 15 residues. V lost 3 bases and J lost 2; bases outside the gene matches: 6. Per the germline V gene, CDR1 is LNHNV and CDR2 is YYDKDF (reference sequence).

This TCR was sampled from an older man with COVID-19, enrolled during active disease. This chain links TRBV15 with TRBJ1-1; 7 bases map to TRBD1. The sample was peripheral blood. CDR3 bases: TGTGCCACCAGCAGCGACAGGGCACCTAACACTGAAGCTTTCTTT. Translating it yields CATSSDRAPNTEAFF.